Shown below are 22 T cell receptor beta chains from a single sample sequenced in a study of blood T cells in healthy people across ages. Then a second PCR, running roughly 7 to 11 cycles, was carried out with a sample-barcoded 5' primer and a J-beta primer mix. In TCRdb, the 5' RACE reads were re-called with MiXCR into one record per CDR3 protein. The repertoire includes about 650,000 distinct CDR3 sequences, 52% of them detected once, and about 14% sits in the top ten. Sequences were obtained from blood. These receptor sequences come from a woman of 80 years or more in good health.

The rearrangement uses TRBV30 and TRBJ2-1, with TRBD2 identical over 10 bases. Germline CDR1 is GTSNPN and CDR2 is SVGIG (reference sequence). Trimming removed 4 bases from V and 8 bases from J; junction bases left unmatched: 5. This CDR3 contains 13 residues. This CDR3 is CAWKREGRDEQFF. CDR3 bases: TGTGCCTGGAAGCGGGAGGGCCGGGATGAGCAGTTCTTC. Drawing the rest from reference TRBV30 and TRBJ2-1, the complete variable domain is SQTIHQWPATLVQPVGSPLSLECTVEGTSNPNLYWYRQAAGRGLQLLFYSVGIGQISSEVPQNLSASRPQDRQFILSSKKLLLSDSGFYLCAWKREGRDEQFFGPGTRLTVL.

A word on this clonotype: Given a much more abundant clone one base away, this may be a read error. The chain joins TRBV4-1 to TRBJ2-3; D is perhaps TRBD1 or TRBD2 (5 bases each). Germline assignment: CDR1 MGHRA and CDR2 YSYEKL. This CDR3 is built from 15 residues. DNA for the CDR3: TGCGCCGGCAGCCAAGGGGATAGCGGCACAGATACGCAGTATTTT. This sequence encodes CAGSQGDSGTDTQYF.

This chain connects TRBV29-1 to TRBJ2-1, with D possibly TRBD2 on 6 matching bases. V dropped 3 bases and J dropped 8 bases, with 8 bases sitting between them. Germline assignment: CDR1 SQVTM and CDR2 ANQGSEA. The CDR3 is 11 amino acids. Here the CDR3 reads CSVEWGDEQFF. The DNA for the CDR3 is TGCAGCGTTGAGTGGGGGGATGAGCAGTTCTTC.

This clonotype was counted between two and nine times. This rearrangement joins TRBV15 to TRBJ2-2; no clear D. The CDR3 extends over 15 amino acids. The V and J ends lost 1 base and 3 bases respectively, with 9 bases between them. Germline lookup yields CDR1 LNHNV and CDR2 YYDKDF (reference sequence). As DNA, the CDR3 is TGTGCCACCAGCAGAGGAGGATGGGACACCGGGGAGCTGTTTTTT. Translation gives CATSRGGWDTGELFF.

This clonotype was counted a single time. This may come from a read error, since a much larger clone is one base off. The rearrangement uses TRBV3-1 and TRBJ2-1; the D gene is possibly TRBD2 (6 bases). The germline V gene has CDR1 LGHDT and CDR2 YNNKEL (reference sequence). This CDR3 contains 17 residues. This CDR3 is CSSSLLKLAASYNEQFF. CDR3 in DNA: TGTTCCAGCAGCCTCCTCAAGTTAGCGGCTTCCTACAATGAGCAGTTCTTC.

This clonotype was detected a few times. The gene calls are TRBV18 and TRBJ2-5; D gene ambiguous. V lost 4 bases, J lost 11 bases, and 20 bases lay in between. There are 14 residues in the CDR3. Germline-derived CDR1 and CDR2 are KGHSH and LQKENI. The CDR3: CASSLSVDRSEQYF. DNA for the CDR3: TGTGCCAGCTCACTCTCTGTGGACCGCAGTGAGCAGTACTTC.

In its sample, this clonotype was seen once. The chain is built from TRBV21-1 and TRBJ2-6; TRBD1 was called by the table and not checked on the DNA. TRBV21-1 is annotated as a pseudogene. This CDR3 is 21 amino acids long. CDR3 coding DNA: TGTGCCAGCACCTTAAACCGCTTGGGGCAGGGGTTCCCCTCTGGGGCCAACGTCCTGACTTTC. It is translated as CASTLNRLGQGFPSGANVLTF.

V usage is TRBV20-1 and J usage is TRBJ2-1; D perhaps matches TRBD2 (6 bases). The assigned J gene may be wrong: the sequence end matches TRBJ2-7 better. From germline, CDR1 is DFQATT and CDR2 SNEGSKA (reference sequence). The CDR3 covers 16 residues. For the CDR3, the DNA is TGCAGTGCTAGAGCCCTAAACGGGGGTTCCTACAATGAGCAGTACTTC. It codes for CSARALNGGSYNEQYF.

The chain is built from TRBV2 and TRBJ1-5, with TRBD1 identical over 7 bases. V shed 6 bases and J 2 bases; nucleotides not matched to a gene: 7. The CDR3 runs 15 residues. Germline values: CDR1 SNHLY, CDR2 FYNNEI. This CDR3 is CASSEQGWGNQPQHF. DNA of the CDR3: TGTGCCAGCAGCGAACAGGGGTGGGGCAATCAGCCCCAGCATTTT. Full variable domain (rest looked up from reference TRBV2 and TRBJ1-5): EPEVTQTPSHQVTQMGQEVILRCVPISNHLYFYWYRQILGQKVEFLVSFYNNEISEKSEIFDDQFSVERPDGSNFTLKIRSTKLEDSAMYFCASSEQGWGNQPQHFGDGTRLSIL.

This clonotype was found many times. CDR3 amino acids: CASGPGIHEQYF. In DNA, the CDR3 is TGTGCCAGCGGTCCGGGTATTCACGAGCAGTACTTC. The chain links TRBV28 to TRBJ2-7, with D hard to call. Trimming stripped 8 bases from V and 5 bases from J, with 13 bases between. Germline V gene lookup returns CDR1 MDHEN and CDR2 SYDVKM. The CDR3 contains 12 residues.

This clonotype came up once. V gene TRBV5-1 combines with J gene TRBJ2-4; D not resolved. The J call is uncertain, as TRBJ2-7 better fits the DNA end. CDR3 length: 15 amino acids. CDR1 SGHRS and CDR2 YFSETQ come from the germline V gene. Written as DNA, the CDR3 is TGCGCCAGCAGCTTGGATAAAGGCTGGTCCTACGAGCAGTACTTC. Translation: CASSLDKGWSYEQYF.

Points on this clonotype: A much bigger clone sits one base away, suggesting this may be a read error. The gene calls are TRBV7-9 and TRBJ1-4; D remains ambiguous. The germline CDR1 and CDR2 sequences are SEHNR and FQNEAQ (reference sequence). The CDR3 loop spans 11 amino acids. The CDR3 region is CASSSNGKLFF. CDR3 in DNA: TGTGCCAGCAGCTCGAATGGAAAACTGTTTTTT. Using reference TRBV7-9 and TRBJ1-4 for the parts outside the CDR3, the full variable domain is DTGVSQNPRHKITKRGQNVTFRCDPISEHNRLYWYRQTLGQGPEFLTYFQNEAQLEKSRLLSDRFSAERPKGSFSTLEIQRTEQGDSAMYLCASSSNGKLFFGSGTQLSVL.

This chain connects TRBV6-2 or TRBV6-3 to TRBJ2-2, with a possible D match to TRBD2 (6 bases). Looked up from germline, CDR1 is MNHEY and CDR2 is SVGEGT. Trimming stripped 5 bases from V and 2 bases from J, with 12 bases between. CDR3 length: 15 residues. The CDR3 protein is CASSMGRRNTGELFF. The CDR3 nucleotides are TGTGCCAGCAGTATGGGGAGGAGAAACACCGGGGAGCTGTTTTTT.

This chain connects TRBV20-1 to TRBJ2-7; TRBD2 agrees at 7 bases. This CDR3 has 15 residues. V shed 3 bases, J shed 0 bases, and the junction held 8 bases outside the gene matches. The germline V gene has CDR1 DFQATT and CDR2 SNEGSKA (reference sequence). CDR3 DNA: TGCAGTGCTAGCGTGCGGGGGAGGAGCTCCTACGAGCAGTACTTC. Its translation is CSASVRGRSSYEQYF.

The CDR3 DNA is TGCAGTGCTTCCCCCCAGAGGGCCGTGGGAGATACGCAGTATTTT. Its translation is CSASPQRAVGDTQYF. The J gene is TRBJ2-3, the V gene TRBV20-1, with D perhaps TRBD2 (5 bases). In germline, CDR1 is DFQATT, CDR2 SNEGSKA (reference sequence). The V end lost 5 bases, the J end lost 5 bases, and 20 bases lay between the germline ends. CDR3 length equals 15 residues.

This clonotype was seen many times. The chain couples TRBV20-1 to TRBJ2-1; D is unresolved. The CDR3 is made up of 12 amino acids. Trimming shortened V by 5 bases and J by 0 bases, and 5 bases separated the two germline ends. Germline CDR1 and CDR2: DFQATT and SNEGSKA (reference sequence). For the CDR3, the DNA is TGCAGTGCTTCCAGCTCCTACAATGAGCAGTTCTTC. Translating it yields CSASSSYNEQFF.

CDR3 amino acids: CASSQETGRGEQYF. The CDR3, as DNA: TGTGCCAGCAGCCAAGAGACAGGGAGGGGCGAGCAGTACTTC. The chain has TRBV4-2 and TRBJ2-7, with D tentatively TRBD1 or TRBD2 (7 bases each). Germline CDR1 and CDR2: LGHNA and YNFKEQ. The CDR3 has 14 amino acids. Deletions cut 0 bases from V and 6 bases from J, with 12 bases between.

V gene TRBV29-1 combines with J gene TRBJ2-1; D not certain. V was clipped by 7 bases and J by 8 bases, with 12 bases between them. Germline V gene sequence: CDR1 SQVTM, CDR2 ANQGSEA. CDR3 length equals 11 residues. In DNA form, the CDR3 reads TGCAGCGCTATAAGTTCCCATGAGCAGTTCTTC. Its translation is CSAISSHEQFF.

Concerning this clonotype itself: One end of the junction fails to match germline, which may point to a read error. The rearrangement joins TRBV5-1 to TRBJ2-3; 9 nucleotides align to TRBD1. The CDR3 sequence is 16 residues long. Germline V gene lookup returns CDR1 SGHRS and CDR2 YFSETQ. The CDR3 spells CASSLWTGATPDTQYF. DNA of the CDR3: TGTGCCAGCAGCTTGTGGACAGGGGCCACCCCAGATACGCAGTATTTT.

This clonotype has just a few counts. The chain combines TRBV7-3 with TRBJ2-2; maybe TRBD2 (6 bases). The CDR3 is 17 residues long. V lost 3 bases, J lost 5 bases, and 19 bases lay in between. Germline CDR1 SGHTA, CDR2 FQGTGA. CDR3 loop: CASSFRNNQGGTGELFF. CDR3 bases: TGTGCCAGCAGCTTCCGTAATAATCAGGGAGGTACCGGGGAGCTGTTTTTT.

The rearrangement links TRBV29-1 to TRBJ2-1; the D call may be TRBD1 or TRBD2 (5 bases each). Germline assignment: CDR1 SQVTM and CDR2 ANQGSEA. V lost 7 bases and J lost 0, with 13 bases in between. This CDR3 has 14 amino acids. The CDR3 spells CSGARGVSYNEQFF. The CDR3 nucleotides are TGCAGCGGAGCCCGAGGGGTCTCCTACAATGAGCAGTTCTTC.

The sample holds many counts of this clonotype. V usage is TRBV28 and J usage is TRBJ2-5, with D perhaps matching TRBD2 (6 bases). Deletions cut 4 bases from V and 2 bases from J, with 14 bases between. CDR1 is MDHEN and CDR2 is SYDVKM in the germline V gene. CDR3 length: 15 amino acids. The CDR3 sequence: CASSSPGLSQETQYF. The CDR3, as DNA: TGTGCCAGCAGTTCTCCGGGACTCTCTCAAGAGACCCAGTACTTC.